This TCR beta chain was found in a study of human T cells and chemical hapten exposure. Study-level background: Diphenylcyclopropenone, dosed weekly to the scalp, was given to patients throughout the roughly 24-week study. The patients were mostly female; they had alopecia areata, totalis or universalis. TCR yields per sample varied mostly from small pooled library volume differences. The study's findings and limits: DPC sensitization produced no change in TCRs with frequency above 1 in 1000.

This clonotype was detected many times. The target antigen is unknown. The time point denotes: patch test 1, 2 weeks after DPC sensitization. Stated treatment: therapeutic diphenylcyclopropenone sensitization with weekly scalp DPC. The CDR3 length is 18 residues. In germline, CDR1 is MDHEN, CDR2 SYDVKM. V was pared by 6 bases and J by 0 bases, with 9 bases of the junction left unmatched. Using its own MiXCR run on the RACE reads, TCRdb lists one record per CDR3 protein. The data show some 120,000 distinct CDR3 sequences, about 12% seen once. This material consisted of whole blood, taken in connection with sensitization to the hapten diphenylcyclopropenone (DPC). The chain carries TRBV28 and TRBJ2-6; 9 bases map to TRBD1. This TCR was recovered from a woman aged 45-65 years with alopecia areata. Some clones in this sample may be carry-over from other donors' samples. CDR3 sequence: CASRTSGQGISGANVLTF. CDR3 nucleotides: TGTGCCAGCAGGACGTCGGGACAGGGAATCTCTGGGGCCAACGTCCTGACTTTC.